The text below deals with one T cell receptor (beta chain). The data originate from a study of blood T cell repertoires in COVID-19. The overall study: The study drew acute and convalescent COVID-19 samples from the United States, Italy and Spain. PBMCs, B-cell-depleted T cells, or T cells provided the cDNA or gDNA that made up the material.

The method was immunoSEQ multiplex PCR; TCRdb's version includes in-frame clones alone and lacks a portion of them. The repertoire holds 250,000 or so clones, with 84% as singletons. Trimming cost V 6 bases and J 1 base, with 6 bases left between them. Germline loops: CDR1 SNHLY, CDR2 FYNNEI. CDR3 length: 12 amino acids. This chain links TRBV2 with TRBJ1-2; D is ambiguous. The TCR comes from a man over 45 with acute or convalescent COVID-19. Sequencing was done on a sample of peripheral blood. Written as DNA, the CDR3 is TGTGCCAGCAGCGCGGATAACTATGGCTACACCTTC. Translating it yields CASSADNYGYTF.